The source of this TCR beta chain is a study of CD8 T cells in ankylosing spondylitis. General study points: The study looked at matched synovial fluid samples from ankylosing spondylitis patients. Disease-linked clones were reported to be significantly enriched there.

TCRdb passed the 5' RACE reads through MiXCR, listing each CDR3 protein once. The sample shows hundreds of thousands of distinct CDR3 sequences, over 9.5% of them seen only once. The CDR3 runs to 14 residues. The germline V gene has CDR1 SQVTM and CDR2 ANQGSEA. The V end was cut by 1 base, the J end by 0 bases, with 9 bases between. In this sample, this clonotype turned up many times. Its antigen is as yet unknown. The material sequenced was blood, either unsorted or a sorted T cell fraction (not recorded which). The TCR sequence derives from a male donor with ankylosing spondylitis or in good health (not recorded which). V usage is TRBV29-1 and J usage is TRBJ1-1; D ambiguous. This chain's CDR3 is CSVEVRGMNTEAFF. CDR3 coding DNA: TGCAGCGTTGAAGTCAGAGGAATGAACACTGAAGCTTTCTTT. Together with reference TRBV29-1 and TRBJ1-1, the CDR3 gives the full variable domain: SAVISQKPSRDICQRGTSLTIQCQVDSQVTMMFWYRQQPGQSLTLIATANQGSEATYESGFVIDKFPISRPNLTFSTLTVSNMSPEDSSIYLCSVEVRGMNTEAFFGQGTRLTVV.